The 12 T cell receptor beta chains reported below all come from one sample, sequenced in a study of cytomegalovirus exposure and HLA in healthy donors. The PCR was carried out with 60 Vbeta primers and 13 Jbeta primers. Clones were read by immunoSEQ multiplex PCR, and TCRdb kept only the in-frame ones, dropping some. The sample's table shows about 110,000 clones. The material sequenced was PBMCs. These receptor sequences come from a young man in good health and CMV-seronegative.

The chain joins TRBV9 to TRBJ2-7, with 9 nucleotides matching TRBD1. The germline V gene encodes CDR1 SGDLS and CDR2 YYNGEE. V lost 2 bases to trimming and J lost 5 bases; unmatched junction nucleotides: 8. The CDR3 length is 15 residues. CDR3 sequence (DNA): TGTGCCAGCAGCGTTACCTGGACAGGGGCCAACGAGCAGTACTTC. Its protein is CASSVTWTGANEQYF.

The rearrangement joins TRBV11-2 to TRBJ1-1; a weak D match, TRBD1 (5 bases). V was trimmed by 6 bases and J by 1 base, leaving 15 bases between them. The CDR3 sequence is 15 residues long. The germline V gene has CDR1 SGHAT and CDR2 FQNNGV. The CDR3 DNA sequence: TGTGCCAGCAGTTCCCGAGCGGGGACGAACACTGAAGCTTTCTTT. Residues: CASSSRAGTNTEAFF.

This rearrangement joins TRBV18 to TRBJ2-3, with 7 bases identical to TRBD2. The CDR3 has 16 residues. V was clipped by 2 bases and J by 3 bases; unmatched bases: 8. The germline CDR1 and CDR2 sequences are KGHSH and LQKENI. The CDR3 DNA sequence: TGTGCCAGCTCACCAACAAGAAGCGGGAAGACAGATACGCAGTATTTT. It encodes CASSPTRSGKTDTQYF.

V gene TRBV5-4 combines with J gene TRBJ1-6; D might be TRBD1 (5 bases). V was pared by 6 bases and J by 6 bases, with 13 bases between. Germline CDR1 SGHNT, CDR2 YYREEE (reference sequence). The CDR3 has 14 residues. The CDR3 sequence is CASTAGGGNSPLHF. CDR3 DNA sequence: TGTGCCAGCACAGCGGGGGGGGGTAATTCACCCCTCCACTTT.

The CDR3 DNA reads as TGTGCCAGCTCACCGGGACTAGCGGGAGGGAGCTCCTACAATGAGCAGTTCTTC. Translating it yields CASSPGLAGGSSYNEQFF. The V gene is TRBV18, the J gene TRBJ2-1, with TRBD2 matching 16 bases. Germline V lookup: CDR1 KGHSH, CDR2 LQKENI. V was clipped by 3 bases and J by 0 bases; unmatched bases: 2. The CDR3 has 18 residues.

The chain combines TRBV4-2 with TRBJ1-6; possibly TRBD1 for D (5 bases). V shed 4 bases and J shed 7 bases, with 8 bases lying between them. The germline V gene encodes CDR1 LGHNA and CDR2 YNFKEQ. The CDR3 has 13 residues. This CDR3 is CASSRAGNSPLHF. CDR3 DNA sequence: TGTGCCAGCAGCCGGGCAGGGAATTCACCCCTCCACTTT.

V gene TRBV7-8 combines with J gene TRBJ2-7; maybe TRBD1 (6 bases). The CDR3 runs to 15 residues. Germline CDR1 SGHVS, CDR2 FQNEAQ. The V end lost 6 bases, the J end lost 2 bases, and 17 bases lay between the germline ends. CDR3 coding DNA: TGTGCCAGCAGTTCAACAGACAGGTCCCCCTACGAGCAGTACTTC. It translates to CASSSTDRSPYEQYF. Full variable domain (remainder filled in from reference TRBV7-8 and TRBJ2-7): GAGVSQSPRYKVAKRGQDVALRCDPISGHVSLFWYQQALGQGPEFLTYFQNEAQLDKSGLPSDRFFAERPEGSVSTLKIQRTQQEDSAVYLCASSSTDRSPYEQYFGPGTRLTVT.

This chain joins TRBV7-2 and TRBJ2-2, with TRBD2 identical over 8 bases. Trimming removed 3 bases from V and 5 bases from J; junction bases left unmatched: 8. The CDR3 has 16 amino acids. Germline V gene sequence: CDR1 SGHTA, CDR2 FQGNSA. CDR3 amino acids: CASSLGAGGRTGELFF. The CDR3 DNA follows: TGTGCCAGCAGCTTGGGGGCGGGGGGCAGAACCGGGGAGCTGTTTTTT.

The DNA for the CDR3 is TGTGCCAGCAGCTTAGAAGCGGGGGCACCGGGGGACCAGTACTTC. This codes for CASSLEAGAPGDQYF. V and J are TRBV7-2 and TRBJ2-5; 8 bases align to TRBD2. The CDR3 covers 15 residues. The germline CDR1 and CDR2 sequences are SGHTA and FQGNSA. The J segment lost 10 bases and the V segment lost 1 base, leaving 11 bases of the junction unmatched.

J is TRBJ2-1 and V is TRBV7-2, with 15 bases that match TRBD2. V was pared by 1 base and J by 0 bases, with 4 bases of the junction left unmatched. The CDR3 sequence is 19 residues long. CDR1 is SGHTA, CDR2 FQGNSA, per germline. The DNA of the CDR3 is TGTGCCAGCAGCTTAGTGGGACTAGCGGGGGGCTCCTCCTACAATGAGCAGTTCTTC. Its protein product is CASSLVGLAGGSSYNEQFF.

The rearrangement links TRBV10-2 to TRBJ1-1; 7 positions match TRBD1. Germline CDR1 is WSHSY and CDR2 is SAAADI. J gave up 5 bases and V 10 bases, and 7 bases lay outside the gene matches. The CDR3 is made up of 12 amino acids. CDR3 nucleotide sequence: TGCGCCACTACCTACAGGGGAACTGAAGCTTTCTTT. Its protein is CATTYRGTEAFF.

As for this clone: A junction boundary mismatches the germline segment, possibly from a read error. The chain recombines TRBV5-1 with TRBJ1-2, with 8 bases that match TRBD1. The CDR3 loop spans 13 amino acids. The germline CDR1 and CDR2 sequences are SGHRS and YFSETQ. The CDR3 bases are TGCGCCAGCAGCTCAAACGGACAGGGTTGGACGAAGTTC. Amino acids: CASSSNGQGWTKF.